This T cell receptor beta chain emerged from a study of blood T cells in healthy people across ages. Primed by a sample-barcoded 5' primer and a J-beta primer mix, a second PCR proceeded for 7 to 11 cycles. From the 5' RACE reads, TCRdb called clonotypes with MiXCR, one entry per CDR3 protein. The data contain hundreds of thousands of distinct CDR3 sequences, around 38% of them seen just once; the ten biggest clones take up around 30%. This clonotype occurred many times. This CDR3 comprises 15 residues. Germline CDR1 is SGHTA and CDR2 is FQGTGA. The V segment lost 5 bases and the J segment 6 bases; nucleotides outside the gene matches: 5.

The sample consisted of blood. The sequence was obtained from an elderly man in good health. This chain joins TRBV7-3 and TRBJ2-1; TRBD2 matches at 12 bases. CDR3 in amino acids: CASSLTSGRLNEQFF. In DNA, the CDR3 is TGTGCCAGCAGCCTGACTAGCGGGAGACTCAATGAGCAGTTCTTC.